Listed below are T cell receptor beta chains from one sample, sequenced in a study of blood T cell repertoires in COVID-19. Clones were read by immunoSEQ multiplex PCR, and TCRdb kept only the in-frame ones, dropping some. The table shows around 70,000 clones, with 75% to 85% occurring only once. What was sequenced was peripheral blood. These receptors were collected from a man older than 75 with acute or convalescent COVID-19. The CDR3 runs from the conserved cysteine through the conserved F or W. A D gene is named only where the DNA matches it firmly. A clone size is listed for some rows: how often the clone was seen (once, few, many), or a class if it is expanded.

- | TRBJ1-5 | TRBV2 | hyperexpanded | CASSDGGVQPQHF | TGTGCCAGCAGTGACGGCGGCGTACAGCCCCAGCATTTT
- | TRBJ1-6 | TRBV6-4 | - | CASRPFSGSSSPLHF | TGTGCCAGCAGACCGTTTTCGGGGAGTAGTTCACCCCTCCACTTT
- | TRBJ2-2 | TRBV7-2 | - | CANLDSKNTGELFF | TGTGCCAACTTGGACAGCAAAAACACCGGGGAGCTGTTTTTT
- | TRBJ2-7 | TRBV24-1 | - | CATSGPATGANEQYF | TGTGCCACCAGTGGGCCGGCGACAGGTGCCAACGAGCAGTACTTC
- | TRBJ1-1 | TRBV5-1 | - | CASSPGHLNTEAFF | TGCGCCAGCAGCCCGGGACACCTGAACACTGAAGCTTTCTTT
- | TRBJ2-1 | TRBV14 | - | CASSQDLRWYEQFF | TGTGCCAGCAGCCAAGATTTGAGATGGTATGAGCAGTTCTTC
TRBD1 | TRBJ2-7 | TRBV7-2 | - | CASSLGATGVNYEQYF | TGTGCCAGCAGCTTAGGGGCAACAGGGGTAAACTACGAGCAGTACTTC
- | TRBJ2-3 | TRBV5-1 | once | CASSLGGTSTDTQYF | TGCGCCAGCAGCTTGGGGGGGACTAGCACAGATACGCAGTATTTT
- | TRBJ2-6 | TRBV27 | - | CASSLYGSRYSGANVLTF | TGTGCCAGCAGTTTATACGGGTCCCGTTACTCTGGGGCCAACGTCCTGACTTTC
- | TRBJ2-7 | TRBV19 | - | CASSRNPGLNSYEQYF | TGTGCCAGTAGTAGAAATCCGGGACTGAACTCCTACGAGCAGTACTTC
TRBD1 | TRBJ1-1 | TRBV18 | - | CASSPAGGSTEAFF | TGTGCCAGCTCACCAGCAGGGGGGAGCACTGAAGCTTTCTTT
- | TRBJ2-1 | TRBV5-5 | - | CASSLGQRNNEQFF | TGTGCCAGCAGCTTGGGACAGAGAAACAATGAGCAGTTCTTC
- | TRBJ1-2 | TRBV4-3 | - | CASSQGTEFNSNYGYTF | TGCGCCAGCAGCCAAGGGACAGAGTTTAATTCAAACTATGGCTACACCTTC
TRBD1 | TRBJ1-4 | TRBV4-3 | - | CASSQHRGTNEKLFF | TGCGCCAGCAGCCAACACAGGGGGACTAATGAAAAACTGTTTTTT
- | TRBJ2-7 | TRBV12-3/TRBV12-4 | - | CASSRDTSYEQYF | TGTGCCAGCAGCAGGGACACATCCTACGAGCAGTACTTC
- | TRBJ1-4 | TRBV6-2/TRBV6-3 | few | CASSYHSTPRGTLGEKLFF | TGTGCCAGCAGTTACCACTCGACTCCCCGGGGAACGCTGGGTGAAAAACTGTTTTTT
- | TRBJ2-1 | TRBV7-3 | - | CASSLTPLRYNEQFF | TGTGCCAGCAGCTTAACTCCCTTGCGATACAATGAGCAGTTCTTC
- | TRBJ2-1 | TRBV5-4 | - | CASSLQREQFF | TGTGCCAGCAGCTTGCAGCGGGAGCAGTTCTTC
TRBD1 | TRBJ2-4 | TRBV28 | - | CASSSGTGANIQYF | TGTGCCAGCAGTAGCGGGACAGGGGCAAACATTCAGTACTTC
TRBD1 | TRBJ1-5 | TRBV19 | - | CASRDRVEQPQHF | TGTGCCAGTAGGGACAGGGTGGAACAGCCCCAGCATTTT
TRBD1 | TRBJ1-1 | TRBV6-1 | - | CASSERTGLNTEAFF | TGTGCCAGCAGTGAGAGGACAGGACTGAACACTGAAGCTTTCTTT
- | TRBJ2-7 | TRBV7-9 | - | CASSSSGRYEQYF | TGTGCCAGCAGCTCCAGTGGTCGTTACGAGCAGTACTTC
- | TRBJ1-5 | TRBV19 | - | CASTQTNSNQPQHF | TGTGCCAGTACTCAAACTAATAGCAATCAGCCCCAGCATTTT
- | TRBJ1-2 | TRBV18 | - | CASSPGQPLNYGYTF | TGTGCCAGCTCACCAGGACAGCCTCTCAATTATGGCTACACCTTC
TRBD2 | TRBJ2-3 | TRBV4-1 | - | CASSQDLQGGSGADTQYF | TGCGCCAGCAGCCAAGATCTTCAAGGCGGGAGTGGGGCAGATACGCAGTATTTT
- | TRBJ1-3 | TRBV6-2/TRBV6-3 | - | CASSTNRGNTIYF | TGTGCCAGCAGTACCAACAGGGGAAACACCATATATTTT
TRBD2 | TRBJ2-3 | TRBV19 | - | CASSVAGGPDTQYF | TGTGCCAGTAGTGTAGCGGGGGGGCCGGATACGCAGTATTTT
- | TRBJ2-3 | TRBV7-2 | - | CASSSRRVSSTDTQYF | TGTGCCAGCAGCTCTCGGAGGGTCTCTAGCACAGATACGCAGTATTTT
- | TRBJ1-1 | TRBV11-2 | - | CASSFQGGTEAFF | TGTGCCAGCAGCTTTCAGGGAGGCACTGAAGCTTTCTTT
TRBD1 | TRBJ1-6 | TRBV11-2 | - | CASSRRQGSSYNSPLHF | TGTGCCAGCAGCCGCAGACAGGGAAGCTCCTATAATTCACCCCTCCACTTT
- | TRBJ2-3 | TRBV2 | - | CASWPGSSTDTQYF | TGTGCCAGCTGGCCGGGGTCAAGCACAGATACGCAGTATTTT
- | TRBJ2-6 | TRBV25-1 | - | CASGGMVTGANVLTF | TGTGCCAGCGGGGGGATGGTAACCGGGGCCAACGTCCTGACTTTC